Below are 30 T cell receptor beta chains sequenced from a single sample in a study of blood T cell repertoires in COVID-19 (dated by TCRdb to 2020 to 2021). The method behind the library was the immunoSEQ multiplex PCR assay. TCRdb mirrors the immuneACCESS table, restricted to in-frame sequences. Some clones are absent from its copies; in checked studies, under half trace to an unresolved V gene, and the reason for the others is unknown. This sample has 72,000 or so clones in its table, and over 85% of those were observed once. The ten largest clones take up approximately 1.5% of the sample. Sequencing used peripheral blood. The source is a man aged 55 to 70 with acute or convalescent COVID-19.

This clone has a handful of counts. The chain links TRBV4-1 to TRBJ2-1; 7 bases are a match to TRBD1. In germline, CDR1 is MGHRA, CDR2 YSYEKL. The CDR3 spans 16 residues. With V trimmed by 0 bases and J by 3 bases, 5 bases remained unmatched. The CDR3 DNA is TGCGCCAGCAGCCAAGATCCTACAGGGGTCTACAATGAGCAGTTCTTC. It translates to CASSQDPTGVYNEQFF.

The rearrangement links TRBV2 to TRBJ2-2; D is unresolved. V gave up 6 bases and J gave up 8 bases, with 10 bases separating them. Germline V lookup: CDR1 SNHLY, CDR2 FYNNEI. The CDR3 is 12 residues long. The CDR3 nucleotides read TGTGCCAGCAGGTCTTCTGTGGGGGAGCTGTTTTTT. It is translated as CASRSSVGELFF.

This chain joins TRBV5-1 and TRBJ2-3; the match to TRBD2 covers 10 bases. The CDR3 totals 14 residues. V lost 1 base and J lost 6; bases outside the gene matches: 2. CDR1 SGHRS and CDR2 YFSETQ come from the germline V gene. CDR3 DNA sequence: TGCGCCAGCAGCTTGACTAGCGGGGCGGATACGCAGTATTTT. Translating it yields CASSLTSGADTQYF.

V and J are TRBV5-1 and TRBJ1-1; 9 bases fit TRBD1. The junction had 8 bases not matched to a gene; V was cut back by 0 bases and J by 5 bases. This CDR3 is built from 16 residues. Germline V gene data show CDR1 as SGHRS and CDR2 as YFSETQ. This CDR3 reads CASSLVTGTGSTEAFF. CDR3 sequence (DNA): TGCGCCAGCAGCTTGGTGACCGGGACAGGGAGTACTGAAGCTTTCTTT.

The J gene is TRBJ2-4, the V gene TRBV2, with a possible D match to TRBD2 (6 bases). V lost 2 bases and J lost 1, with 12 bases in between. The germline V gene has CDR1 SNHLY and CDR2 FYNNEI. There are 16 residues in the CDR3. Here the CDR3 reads CASSETAGLAKNIQYF. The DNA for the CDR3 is TGTGCCAGCAGTGAAACGGCGGGGCTGGCCAAAAACATTCAGTACTTC. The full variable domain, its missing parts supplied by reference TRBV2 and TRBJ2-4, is EPEVTQTPSHQVTQMGQEVILRCVPISNHLYFYWYRQILGQKVEFLVSFYNNEISEKSEIFDDQFSVERPDGSNFTLKIRSTKLEDSAMYFCASSETAGLAKNIQYFGAGTRLSVL.

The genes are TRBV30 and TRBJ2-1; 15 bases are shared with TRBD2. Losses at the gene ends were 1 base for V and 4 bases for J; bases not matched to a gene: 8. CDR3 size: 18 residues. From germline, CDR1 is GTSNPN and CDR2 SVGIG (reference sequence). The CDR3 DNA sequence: TGTGCCTGGAGTGCCGGGACTAGCGGGGGGCCGGGTTACAATGAGCAGTTCTTC. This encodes CAWSAGTSGGPGYNEQFF.

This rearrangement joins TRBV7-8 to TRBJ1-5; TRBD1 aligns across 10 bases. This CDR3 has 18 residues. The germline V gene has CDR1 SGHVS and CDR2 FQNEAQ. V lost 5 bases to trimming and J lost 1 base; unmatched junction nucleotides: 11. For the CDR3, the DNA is TGTGCCAGCAGCCCAAGGGGGGGACAGGGGCGAAGCAATCAGCCCCAGCATTTT. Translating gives CASSPRGGQGRSNQPQHF. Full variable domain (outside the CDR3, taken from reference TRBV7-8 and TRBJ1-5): GAGVSQSPRYKVAKRGQDVALRCDPISGHVSLFWYQQALGQGPEFLTYFQNEAQLDKSGLPSDRFFAERPEGSVSTLKIQRTQQEDSAVYLCASSPRGGQGRSNQPQHFGDGTRLSIL.

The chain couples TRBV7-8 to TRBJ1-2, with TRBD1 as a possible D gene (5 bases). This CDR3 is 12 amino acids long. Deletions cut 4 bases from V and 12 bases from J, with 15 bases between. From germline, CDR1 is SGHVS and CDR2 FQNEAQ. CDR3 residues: CASSSGDRLNTF. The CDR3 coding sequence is TGTGCCAGCAGCTCGGGGGACCGCTTAAACACCTTC.

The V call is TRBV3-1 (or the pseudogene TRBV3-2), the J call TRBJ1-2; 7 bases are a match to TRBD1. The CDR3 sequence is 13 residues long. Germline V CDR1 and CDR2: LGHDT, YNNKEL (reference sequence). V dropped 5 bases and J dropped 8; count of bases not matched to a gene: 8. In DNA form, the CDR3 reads TGTGCCAGCAGCTATACAGGGGAGCGCGGCTACACCTTC. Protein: CASSYTGERGYTF.

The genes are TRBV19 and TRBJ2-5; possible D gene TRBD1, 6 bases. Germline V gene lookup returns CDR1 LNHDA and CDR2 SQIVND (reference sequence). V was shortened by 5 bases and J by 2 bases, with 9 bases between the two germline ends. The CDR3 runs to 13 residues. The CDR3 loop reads CASSWQGQETQYF. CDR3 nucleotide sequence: TGTGCCAGTAGTTGGCAGGGGCAAGAGACCCAGTACTTC.

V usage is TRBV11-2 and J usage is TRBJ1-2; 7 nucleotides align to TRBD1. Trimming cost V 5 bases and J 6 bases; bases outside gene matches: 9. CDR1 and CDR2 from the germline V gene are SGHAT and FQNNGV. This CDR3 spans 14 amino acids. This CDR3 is CASSRRQGMDGYTF. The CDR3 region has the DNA TGTGCCAGCAGCCGGAGACAGGGTATGGATGGCTACACCTTC.

The CDR3, as DNA: TGTGCCAGCGGGGGACTAGCCCTCCTCAATGAGCAGTTCTTC. Protein product: CASGGLALLNEQFF. The rearrangement joins TRBV19 to TRBJ2-1; 9 nucleotides align to TRBD2. The CDR3 spans 14 residues. Per the germline V gene, CDR1 is LNHDA and CDR2 is SQIVND (reference sequence). V lost 9 bases, J lost 6 bases, and 9 bases stayed unmatched.

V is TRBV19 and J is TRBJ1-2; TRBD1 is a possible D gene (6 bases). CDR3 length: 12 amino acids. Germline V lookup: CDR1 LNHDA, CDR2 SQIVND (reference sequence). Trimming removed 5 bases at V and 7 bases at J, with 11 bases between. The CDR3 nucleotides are TGTGCCAGTAGTGTCAGGGGTAGTGGCTACACCTTC. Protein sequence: CASSVRGSGYTF.

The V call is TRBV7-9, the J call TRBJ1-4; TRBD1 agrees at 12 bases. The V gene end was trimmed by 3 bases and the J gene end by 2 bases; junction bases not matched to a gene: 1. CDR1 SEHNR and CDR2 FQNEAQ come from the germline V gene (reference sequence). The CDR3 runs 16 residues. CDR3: CASSLGTGGTNEKLFF. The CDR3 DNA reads TGTGCCAGCAGCTTGGGGACAGGGGGCACTAATGAAAAACTGTTTTTT.

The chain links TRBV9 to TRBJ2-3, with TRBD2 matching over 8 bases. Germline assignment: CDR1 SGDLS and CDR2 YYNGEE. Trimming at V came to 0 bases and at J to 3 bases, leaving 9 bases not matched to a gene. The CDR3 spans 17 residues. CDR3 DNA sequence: TGTGCCAGCAGCGTAGAACCGGCGGGGGGCCAGACAGATACGCAGTATTTT. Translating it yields CASSVEPAGGQTDTQYF.

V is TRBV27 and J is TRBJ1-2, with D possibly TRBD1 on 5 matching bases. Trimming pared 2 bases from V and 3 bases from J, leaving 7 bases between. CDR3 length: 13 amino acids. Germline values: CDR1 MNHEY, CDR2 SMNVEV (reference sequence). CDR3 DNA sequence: TGTGCCAGCAGTTTAGGGGGGGACTATGGCTACACCTTC. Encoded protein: CASSLGGDYGYTF.

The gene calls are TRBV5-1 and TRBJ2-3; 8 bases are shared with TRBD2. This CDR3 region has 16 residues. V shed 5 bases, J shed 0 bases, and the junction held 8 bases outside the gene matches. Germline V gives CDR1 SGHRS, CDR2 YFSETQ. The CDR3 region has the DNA TGCGCCAGCAGTACGGGAGGGACGAGTAGCACAGATACGCAGTATTTT. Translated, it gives CASSTGGTSSTDTQYF.

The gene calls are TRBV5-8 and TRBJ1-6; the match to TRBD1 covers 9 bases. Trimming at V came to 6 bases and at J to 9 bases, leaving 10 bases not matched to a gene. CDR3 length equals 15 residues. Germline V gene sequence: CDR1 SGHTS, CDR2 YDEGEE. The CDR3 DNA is TGTGCCAGCACCTTATCCGGGACAGGGCCTTCACCCCTCCACTTT. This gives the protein CASTLSGTGPSPLHF.

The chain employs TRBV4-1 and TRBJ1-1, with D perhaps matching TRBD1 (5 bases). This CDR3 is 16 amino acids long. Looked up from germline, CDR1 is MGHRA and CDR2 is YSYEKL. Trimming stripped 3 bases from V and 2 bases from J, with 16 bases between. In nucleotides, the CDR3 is TGCGCCAGCAGCCACCCCAGGGTCAGCCGAAACACTGAAGCTTTCTTT. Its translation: CASSHPRVSRNTEAFF.

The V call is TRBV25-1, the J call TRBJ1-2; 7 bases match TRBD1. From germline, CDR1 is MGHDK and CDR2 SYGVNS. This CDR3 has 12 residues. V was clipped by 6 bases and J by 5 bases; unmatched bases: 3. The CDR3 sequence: CASSQTGYGYTF. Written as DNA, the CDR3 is TGTGCCAGCAGCCAGACAGGGTATGGCTACACCTTC.

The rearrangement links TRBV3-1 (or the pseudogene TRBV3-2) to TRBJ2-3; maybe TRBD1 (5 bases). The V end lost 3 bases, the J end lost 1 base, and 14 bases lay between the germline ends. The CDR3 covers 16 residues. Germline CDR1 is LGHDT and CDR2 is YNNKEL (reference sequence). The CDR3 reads CASSQATATGTDTQYF. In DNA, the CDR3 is TGTGCCAGCAGCCAGGCGACAGCGACCGGCACAGATACGCAGTATTTT.

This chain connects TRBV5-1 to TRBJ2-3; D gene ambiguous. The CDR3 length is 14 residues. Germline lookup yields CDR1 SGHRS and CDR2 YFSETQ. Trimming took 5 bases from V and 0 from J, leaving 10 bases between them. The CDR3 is CASRSSASTDTQYF. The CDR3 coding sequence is TGCGCCAGCAGATCCAGCGCGAGCACAGATACGCAGTATTTT.

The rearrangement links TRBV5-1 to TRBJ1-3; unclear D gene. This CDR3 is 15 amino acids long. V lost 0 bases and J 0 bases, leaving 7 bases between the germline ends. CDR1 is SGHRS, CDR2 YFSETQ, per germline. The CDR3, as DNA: TGCGCCAGCAGCTTGGACGGTTCCTCTGGAAACACCATATATTTT. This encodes CASSLDGSSGNTIYF. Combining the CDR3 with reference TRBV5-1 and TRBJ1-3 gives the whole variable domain KAGVTQTPRYLIKTRGQQVTLSCSPISGHRSVSWYQQTPGQGLQFLFEYFSETQRNKGNFPGRFSGRQFSNSRSEMNVSTLELGDSALYLCASSLDGSSGNTIYFGEGSWLTVV.

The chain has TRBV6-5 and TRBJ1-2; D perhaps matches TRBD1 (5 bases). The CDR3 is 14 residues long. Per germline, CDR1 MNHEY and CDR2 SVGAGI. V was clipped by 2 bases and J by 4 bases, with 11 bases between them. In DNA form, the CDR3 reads TGTGCCAGCAGTTACAGGGGTTCTAGCTATGGCTACACCTTC. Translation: CASSYRGSSYGYTF.

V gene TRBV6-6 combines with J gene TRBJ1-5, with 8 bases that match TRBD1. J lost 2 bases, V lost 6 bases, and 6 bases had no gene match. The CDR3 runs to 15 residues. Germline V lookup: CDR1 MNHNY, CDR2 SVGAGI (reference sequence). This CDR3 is CASSRQGSGNQPQHF. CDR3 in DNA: TGTGCCAGCAGCCGACAGGGGAGTGGCAATCAGCCCCAGCATTTT.

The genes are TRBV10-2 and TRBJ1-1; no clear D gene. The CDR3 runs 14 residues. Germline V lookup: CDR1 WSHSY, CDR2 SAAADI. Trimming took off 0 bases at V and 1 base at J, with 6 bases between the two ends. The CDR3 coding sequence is TGCGCCAGCAGTGAGTCTATCAGGAACACTGAAGCTTTCTTT. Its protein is CASSESIRNTEAFF.

The CDR3 sequence: CASSGENEGTDTQYF. The CDR3 DNA sequence: TGTGCCAGCAGTGGGGAGAATGAGGGAACAGATACGCAGTATTTT. The chain recombines TRBV7-6 with TRBJ2-3; perhaps TRBD2 as D (5 bases). This CDR3 spans 15 amino acids. With 6 bases removed from V and 3 bases from J, the gap between germline ends came to 16 bases. Germline CDR1 and CDR2: SGHVS and FNYEAQ.

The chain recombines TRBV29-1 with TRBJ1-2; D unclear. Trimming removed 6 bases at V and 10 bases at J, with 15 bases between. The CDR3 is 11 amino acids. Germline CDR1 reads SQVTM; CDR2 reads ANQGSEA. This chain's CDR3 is CSVGVNTAYTF. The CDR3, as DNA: TGCAGCGTCGGGGTGAACACTGCCTACACCTTC.

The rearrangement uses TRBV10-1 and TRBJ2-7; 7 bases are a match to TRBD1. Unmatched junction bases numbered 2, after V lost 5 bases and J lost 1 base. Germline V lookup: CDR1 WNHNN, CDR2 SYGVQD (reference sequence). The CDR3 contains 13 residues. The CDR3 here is CASSPGQSYEQYF. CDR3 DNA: TGCGCCAGCAGTCCGGGACAGTCCTACGAGCAGTACTTC.

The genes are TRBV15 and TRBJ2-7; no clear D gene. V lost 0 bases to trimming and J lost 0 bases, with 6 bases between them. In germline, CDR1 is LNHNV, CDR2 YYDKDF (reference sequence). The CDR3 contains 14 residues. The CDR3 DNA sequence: TGTGCCACCAGCAGAGAGACGGGCTCCTACGAGCAGTACTTC. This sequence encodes CATSRETGSYEQYF.